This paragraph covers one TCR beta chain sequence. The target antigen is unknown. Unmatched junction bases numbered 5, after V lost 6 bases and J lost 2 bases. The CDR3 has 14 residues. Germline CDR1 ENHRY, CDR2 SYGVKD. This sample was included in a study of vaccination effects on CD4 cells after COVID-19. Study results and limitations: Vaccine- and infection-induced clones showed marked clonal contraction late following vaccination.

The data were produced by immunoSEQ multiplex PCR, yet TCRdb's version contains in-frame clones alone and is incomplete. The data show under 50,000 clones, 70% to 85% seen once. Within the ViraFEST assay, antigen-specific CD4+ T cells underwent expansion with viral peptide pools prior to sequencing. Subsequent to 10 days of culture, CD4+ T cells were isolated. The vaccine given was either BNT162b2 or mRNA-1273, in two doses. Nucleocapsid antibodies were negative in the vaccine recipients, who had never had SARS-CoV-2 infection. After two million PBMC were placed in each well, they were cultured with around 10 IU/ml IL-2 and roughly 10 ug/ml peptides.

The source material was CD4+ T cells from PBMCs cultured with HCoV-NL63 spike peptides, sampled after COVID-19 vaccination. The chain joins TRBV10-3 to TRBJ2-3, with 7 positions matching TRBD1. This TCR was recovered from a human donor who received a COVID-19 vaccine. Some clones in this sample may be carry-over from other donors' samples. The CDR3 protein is CAIRGGRDTDTQYF. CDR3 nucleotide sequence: TGTGCCATCAGAGGGGGCAGGGACACAGATACGCAGTATTTT.